A selection of T cell receptor beta chains follows, all from one sample in a study of control samples from healthy donors and cancer patients. Only in-frame clones appear in the TCRdb table, and some are missing; sequencing was by immunoSEQ multiplex PCR. Found here are 90,000 to 100,000 clones, around three quarters of them singletons; the top ten hold about 10%. Sequenced input: blood. Receptors originate from a woman aged 25-40 years in good health. Both conserved end residues are part of each CDR3. Fields, in order: D gene, J gene, clone size, V gene, CDR3 DNA, CDR3 protein. The D gene is left open where the match is weak. Size is omitted from some rows. Given values are once, few, many or a class for expanded clones.

d_gene: TRBD2
j_gene: TRBJ2-4
abundance: -
v_gene: TRBV4-2
CDR3nt: TGTGCCAGCAGCCAGTCATCGGGGGGACTAAACATTCAGTACTTC
CDR3aa: CASSQSSGGLNIQYF

d_gene: -
j_gene: TRBJ1-1
abundance: -
v_gene: TRBV3-1/TRBV3-2
CDR3nt: TGTGCCAGCAGCCAACCAGGTATGAACACTGAAGCTTTCTTT
CDR3aa: CASSQPGMNTEAFF

d_gene: -
j_gene: TRBJ2-2
abundance: -
v_gene: TRBV4-2
CDR3nt: TGTGCCAGCAGCCAAGCCGTCCGGGCGGCCGGGGAGCTGTTTTTT
CDR3aa: CASSQAVRAAGELFF

d_gene: TRBD1
j_gene: TRBJ2-7
abundance: -
v_gene: TRBV6-6
CDR3nt: TGTGCCAGCACCGACGGGGCAGGGGGCTCCTACGAGCAGTACTTC
CDR3aa: CASTDGAGGSYEQYF

d_gene: TRBD2
j_gene: TRBJ2-3
abundance: -
v_gene: TRBV5-1
CDR3nt: TGCGCCAGCAGCTTGGAATGGGGGACTAGCGGACACTATCCAGATACGCAGTATTTT
CDR3aa: CASSLEWGTSGHYPDTQYF

d_gene: TRBD1
j_gene: TRBJ1-1
abundance: -
v_gene: TRBV27
CDR3nt: TGTGCCAGCACCTGGAGGACAGGGGAAACTGAAGCTTTCTTT
CDR3aa: CASTWRTGETEAFF

d_gene: TRBD1
j_gene: TRBJ1-1
abundance: -
v_gene: TRBV19
CDR3nt: TGTGCCAGTAGTGTAACAGGGGGCTCGGGTGAAGCTTTCTTT
CDR3aa: CASSVTGGSGEAFF

d_gene: TRBD1
j_gene: TRBJ2-7
abundance: -
v_gene: TRBV6-2/TRBV6-3
CDR3nt: TGTGCCAGCAGCCAGGACAGGGGGCAGCGATACTTC
CDR3aa: CASSQDRGQRYF

d_gene: -
j_gene: TRBJ1-1
abundance: -
v_gene: TRBV12-3/TRBV12-4
CDR3nt: TGTGCCAGCAGTCGGGGAGGGGCGTTGAAAGCTTTCTTT
CDR3aa: CASSRGGALKAFF

d_gene: TRBD2
j_gene: TRBJ2-2
abundance: few
v_gene: TRBV10-2
CDR3nt: TGCGCCAGCAGTGCTAGCGGATCCACCGGGGAGCTGTTTTTT
CDR3aa: CASSASGSTGELFF

d_gene: -
j_gene: TRBJ2-2
abundance: few
v_gene: TRBV29-1
CDR3nt: TGCAGCGTTCTAACGAGGGTGGGCACCGGGGAGCTGTTTTTT
CDR3aa: CSVLTRVGTGELFF

d_gene: -
j_gene: TRBJ1-1
abundance: -
v_gene: TRBV13
CDR3nt: TGTGCCAGCAGCTTGTTCGGGGCTTCGAACACTGAAGCTTTCTTT
CDR3aa: CASSLFGASNTEAFF

d_gene: TRBD2
j_gene: TRBJ2-1
abundance: -
v_gene: TRBV6-2/TRBV6-3
CDR3nt: TGTGCCAGCAGTTACTTCGGGACTACCTCCTACAATGAGCAGTTCTTC
CDR3aa: CASSYFGTTSYNEQFF

d_gene: -
j_gene: TRBJ1-3
abundance: once
v_gene: TRBV2
CDR3nt: TGTGCCAGCAGTGAGAACAGCCTCCTAGGAAACACCATATATTTT
CDR3aa: CASSENSLLGNTIYF

d_gene: -
j_gene: TRBJ2-7
abundance: -
v_gene: TRBV5-4
CDR3nt: TGTGCCAGCAGCTTGGGGTCAAGGTACGAGCAGTACTTC
CDR3aa: CASSLGSRYEQYF

d_gene: -
j_gene: TRBJ1-1
abundance: -
v_gene: TRBV5-6
CDR3nt: TGTGCCAGCAGCACCATTGGGAAGAACACTGAAGCTTTCTTT
CDR3aa: CASSTIGKNTEAFF

d_gene: TRBD2
j_gene: TRBJ2-5
abundance: -
v_gene: TRBV29-1
CDR3nt: TGCAGCGTTATAGGGAGCGGGGGGGGTGAGACCCAGTACTTC
CDR3aa: CSVIGSGGGETQYF

d_gene: TRBD2
j_gene: TRBJ2-3
abundance: -
v_gene: TRBV7-6
CDR3nt: TGTGCCAGCAGCGAAATTAGCGGGGGCGGGTATACGCAGTATTTT
CDR3aa: CASSEISGGGYTQYF

d_gene: -
j_gene: TRBJ1-5
abundance: -
v_gene: TRBV2
CDR3nt: TGTGCCAGCAGTCCCCGGGGGGAACAGCCCCAGCATTTT
CDR3aa: CASSPRGEQPQHF

d_gene: -
j_gene: TRBJ1-1
abundance: -
v_gene: TRBV30
CDR3nt: TGTGCCTGGAGTATACAGGGTTACACTGAAGCTTTCTTT
CDR3aa: CAWSIQGYTEAFF

d_gene: -
j_gene: TRBJ1-2
abundance: -
v_gene: TRBV19
CDR3nt: TGTGCCAGTAGTAATCAGGGTCCAAAAAGGAGTGGCTACACCTTC
CDR3aa: CASSNQGPKRSGYTF

d_gene: -
j_gene: TRBJ1-2
abundance: -
v_gene: TRBV19
CDR3nt: TGTGCCAGTAGTATCGGCGGGGCAGACTATGGCTACACCTTC
CDR3aa: CASSIGGADYGYTF

d_gene: TRBD1
j_gene: TRBJ1-2
abundance: -
v_gene: TRBV7-2
CDR3nt: TGTGCCAGCAGCTTACGTGGACAGGGGGAACACACCTTC
CDR3aa: CASSLRGQGEHTF

d_gene: -
j_gene: TRBJ1-6
abundance: -
v_gene: TRBV30
CDR3nt: TGTGCCTGGAGGCTCGCAGGGGCAGCTCTCCACTTT
CDR3aa: CAWRLAGAALHF